Listed below are T cell receptor beta chains from one sample, sequenced in a study of blood T cell repertoires in COVID-19. Measured with immunoSEQ multiplex PCR; TCRdb has only the in-frame clones, and not every one. The sample yields 250,000 to 350,000 clones, roughly 92% seen once. Material for sequencing was peripheral blood. Receptors were obtained from a woman younger than 45 with COVID-19, enrolled during active disease. Each CDR3 is given with its conserved first and last residue.

cdr3_length	v_call	j_call	cdr3_aa
16	TRBV9	TRBJ2-1	CASSVGLAGLYNEQFF
15	TRBV6-1	TRBJ1-1	CASSEAGLGKSEAFF
15	TRBV4-1	TRBJ2-3	CASSQLAGEGDTQYF
10	TRBV28	TRBJ2-7	CASGGGEQYF
14	TRBV29-1	TRBJ2-2	CSVREGGTTGELFF
14	TRBV11-2	TRBJ1-4	CASSLGGTNEKLFF
14	TRBV11-2	TRBJ2-7	CASSLSVSSYEQYF
13	TRBV5-1	TRBJ1-2	CASSADWNYGYTF
16	TRBV7-6	TRBJ1-6	CASSFGQGAENSPLHF
15	TRBV11-2	TRBJ2-7	CASAPLTARSYEQYF
15	TRBV6-1	TRBJ1-5	CASSDRQGSNQPQHF
16	TRBV24-1	TRBJ2-2	CATSDTTGGITGELFF
14	TRBV16	TRBJ1-5	CASSQGHTNQPQHF
15	TRBV24-1	TRBJ2-5	CATSDSGVGKETQYF
15	TRBV28	TRBJ2-1	CAIRSGGGGYNEQFF
15	TRBV19	TRBJ1-3	CASSTRRDSGNTIYF
15	TRBV5-1	TRBJ2-1	CASSLVAGEVDEQFF
16	TRBV2	TRBJ1-5	CASSETGGGYNQPQHF
16	TRBV19	TRBJ1-5	CASRRGTDFSNQPQHF
16	TRBV5-6	TRBJ1-2	CASSSGYHRDNYGYTF
14	TRBV27	TRBJ2-2	CASSLDSGWGELFF
16	TRBV6-1	TRBJ1-2	CASSETGRGQLFGYTF
16	TRBV18	TRBJ2-3	CASSPKSGRATYTQYF
16	TRBV9	TRBJ2-1	CASSLSERSLAIEQFF
16	TRBV7-6	TRBJ1-2	CASSLSGTGGLGGYTF
14	TRBV7-2	TRBJ2-7	CASSRRRFSYEQYF
15	TRBV11-2	TRBJ2-7	CASSLGTSDYYEQYF